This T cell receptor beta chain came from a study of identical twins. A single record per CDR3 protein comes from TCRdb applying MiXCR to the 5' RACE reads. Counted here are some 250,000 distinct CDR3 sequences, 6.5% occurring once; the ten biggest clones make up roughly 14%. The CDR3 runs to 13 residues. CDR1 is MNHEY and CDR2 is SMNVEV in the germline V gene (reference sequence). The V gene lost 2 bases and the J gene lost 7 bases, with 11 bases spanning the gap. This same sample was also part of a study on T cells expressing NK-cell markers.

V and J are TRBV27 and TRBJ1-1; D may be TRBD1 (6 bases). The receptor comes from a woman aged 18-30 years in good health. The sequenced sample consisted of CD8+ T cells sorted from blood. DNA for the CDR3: TGTGCCAGCAGTTTACGGGGGCGCTTTGAAGCTTTCTTT. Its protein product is CASSLRGRFEAFF.